This TCR beta chain was captured by sequencing in a study of regulatory T cells in long-lasting Graves disease. This clonotype was counted ten times or more. Its specificity is not known. Trimming left V 0 bases short and J 5 bases short, with 11 bases between. The germline V gene encodes CDR1 LNHNV and CDR2 YYDKDF (reference sequence). The CDR3 contains 14 residues. The study's findings and limits: Thyroid tissue was not sampled; only peripheral blood was.

Time point described: newly diagnosed GD, antithyroid drugs for less than 3 months. Generation of the TCR library employed RNA extracted from PBMCs. An endocrinology department in Xi'an, China, supplied the patients. Library construction for TCR beta used iRepertoire HTBI primers and Arm-PCR of CDR3 regions. Authors' methods: Spanning all samples, the identified segments comprised around 60 TRBV and 14 to 15 TRBJ. TCRdb processed the multiplex PCR reads anew with MiXCR; each CDR3 protein has one entry. In this record, the V and J calls reflect TCRdb's handling and not the investigators' own analysis. The sample gives over 200,000 distinct CDR3 sequences, 15% to 20% of which show up once; roughly 23% is in the top ten.

The chain couples TRBV15 to TRBJ2-7; unclear D gene. The receptor's source is a female donor with Graves disease. The specimen was peripheral blood mononuclear cells (PBMCs), collected at new diagnosis, from a patient treated with antithyroid drugs. The CDR3 is CATSRDPGEDEQYF. The CDR3 DNA reads TGTGCCACCAGCAGAGATCCCGGTGAAGACGAGCAGTACTTC.